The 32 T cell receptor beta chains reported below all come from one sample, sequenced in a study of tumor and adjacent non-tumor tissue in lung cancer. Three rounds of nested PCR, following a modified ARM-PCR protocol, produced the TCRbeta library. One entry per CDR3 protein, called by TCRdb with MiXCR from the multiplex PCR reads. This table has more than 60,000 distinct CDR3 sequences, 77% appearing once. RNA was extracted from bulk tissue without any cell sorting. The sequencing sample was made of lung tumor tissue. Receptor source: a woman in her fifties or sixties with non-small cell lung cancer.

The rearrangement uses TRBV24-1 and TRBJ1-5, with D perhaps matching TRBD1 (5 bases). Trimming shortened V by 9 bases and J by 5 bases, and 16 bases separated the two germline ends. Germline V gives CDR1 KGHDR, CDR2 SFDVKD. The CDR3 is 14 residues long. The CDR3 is CATVDDGHDQPQHF. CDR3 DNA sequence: TGTGCCACCGTGGATGACGGACACGATCAGCCCCAGCATTTT.

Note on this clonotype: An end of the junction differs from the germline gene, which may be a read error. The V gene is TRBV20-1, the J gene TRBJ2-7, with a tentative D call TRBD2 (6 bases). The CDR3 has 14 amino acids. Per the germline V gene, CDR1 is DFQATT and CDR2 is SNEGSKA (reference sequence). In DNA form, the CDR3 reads TGCAGTGCTAGGACCCGGGACTCCGTTTGGGAGCAATACTTC. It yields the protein CSARTRDSVWEQYF.

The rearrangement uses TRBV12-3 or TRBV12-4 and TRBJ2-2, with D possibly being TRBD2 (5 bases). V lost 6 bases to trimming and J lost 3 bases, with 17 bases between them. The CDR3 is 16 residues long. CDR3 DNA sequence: TGTGCCAGCAGGGGCCCGGAGGCGCGTTACACCGGGGAGCTGTTTTTT. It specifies CASRGPEARYTGELFF.

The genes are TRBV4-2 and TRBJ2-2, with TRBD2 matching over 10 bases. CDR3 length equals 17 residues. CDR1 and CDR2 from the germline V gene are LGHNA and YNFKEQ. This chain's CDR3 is CASGQEGTSGKTGELFF. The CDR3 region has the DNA TGTGCTAGCGGCCAAGAGGGAACTAGCGGGAAAACCGGGGAGCTGTTTTTT.

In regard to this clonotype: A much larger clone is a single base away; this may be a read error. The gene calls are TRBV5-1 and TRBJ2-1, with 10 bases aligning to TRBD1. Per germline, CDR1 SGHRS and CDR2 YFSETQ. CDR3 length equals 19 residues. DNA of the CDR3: TGCGCCAGCAGCTTGGATGGGGGACAGGGGTATAGGTTTAGCAATAAGCAGTTCTTC. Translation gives CASSLDGGQGYRFSNKQFF.

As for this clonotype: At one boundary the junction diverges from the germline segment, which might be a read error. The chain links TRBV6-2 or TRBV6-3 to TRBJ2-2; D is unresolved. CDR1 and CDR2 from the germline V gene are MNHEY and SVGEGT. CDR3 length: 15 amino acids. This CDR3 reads CTSSPTFADTGELFF. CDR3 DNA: TGCACCAGCAGCCCAACATTCGCGGACACCGGGGAGCTGTTTTTT.

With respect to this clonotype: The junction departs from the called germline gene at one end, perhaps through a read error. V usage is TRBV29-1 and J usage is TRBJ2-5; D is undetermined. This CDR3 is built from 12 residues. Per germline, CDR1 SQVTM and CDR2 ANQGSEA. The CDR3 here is CTTGSREETQYF. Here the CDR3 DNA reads TGCACTACCGGTAGCCGAGAAGAGACCCAGTATTTC.

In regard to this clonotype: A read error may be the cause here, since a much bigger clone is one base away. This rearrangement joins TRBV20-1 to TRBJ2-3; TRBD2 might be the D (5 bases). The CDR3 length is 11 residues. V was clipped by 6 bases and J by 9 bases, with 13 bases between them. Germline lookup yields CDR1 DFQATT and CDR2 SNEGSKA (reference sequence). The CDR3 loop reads CSAHSDFTQYF. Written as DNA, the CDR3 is TGCAGTGCGCATAGCGACTTCACGCAGTATTTT.

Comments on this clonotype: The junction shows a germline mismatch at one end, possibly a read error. CDR3 residues: CSVPLGHPTGKLFF. CDR3 in DNA: TGCAGCGTCCCCTTGGGCCACCCAACCGGGAAGCTGTTTTTT. V usage is TRBV29-1 and J usage is TRBJ2-2; D may be TRBD2 (5 bases). CDR1 is SQVTM, CDR2 ANQGSEA, per germline. CDR3 length: 14 amino acids.

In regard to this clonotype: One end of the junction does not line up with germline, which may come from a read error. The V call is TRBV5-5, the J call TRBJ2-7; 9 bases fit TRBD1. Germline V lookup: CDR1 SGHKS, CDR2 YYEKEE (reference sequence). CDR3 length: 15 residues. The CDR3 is CTSSSTPGQGHDQYF. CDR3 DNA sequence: TGTACCAGTAGCTCAACCCCGGGACAGGGCCACGATCAGTACTTC. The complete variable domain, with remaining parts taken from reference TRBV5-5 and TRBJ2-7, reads DAGVTQSPTHLIKTRGQQVTLRCSPISGHKSVSWYQQVLGQGPQFIFQYYEKEERGRGNFPDRFSARQFPNYSSELNVNALLLGDSALYLCTSSSTPGQGHDQYFGPGTRLTVT.

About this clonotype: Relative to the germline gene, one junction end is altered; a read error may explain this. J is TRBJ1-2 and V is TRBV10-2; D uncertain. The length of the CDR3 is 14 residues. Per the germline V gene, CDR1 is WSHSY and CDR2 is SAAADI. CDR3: CASSESPANYGYVF. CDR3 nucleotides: TGCGCCAGCAGTGAGTCACCAGCTAACTATGGCTACGTCTTC.

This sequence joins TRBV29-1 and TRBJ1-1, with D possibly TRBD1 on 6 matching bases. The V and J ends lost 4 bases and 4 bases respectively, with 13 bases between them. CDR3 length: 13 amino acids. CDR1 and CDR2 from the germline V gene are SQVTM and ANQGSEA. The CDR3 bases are TGCAGCGTTGGGGACACCCCGGGCACTGAAGCTTTCTTT. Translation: CSVGDTPGTEAFF.

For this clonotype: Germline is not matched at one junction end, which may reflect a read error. CDR3 protein: CASKLGPEYEQYF. Written as DNA, the CDR3 is TGCGCCAGCAAGTTGGGACCCGAGTACGAGCAGTATTTC. The chain is built from TRBV5-1 and TRBJ2-7, with D perhaps TRBD1 or TRBD2 (5 bases each). Germline CDR1 SGHRS, CDR2 YFSETQ. The CDR3 spans 13 residues.

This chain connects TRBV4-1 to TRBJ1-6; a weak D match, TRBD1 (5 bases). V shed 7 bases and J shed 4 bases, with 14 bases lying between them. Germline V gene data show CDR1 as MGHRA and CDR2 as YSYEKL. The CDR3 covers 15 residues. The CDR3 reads CASNLRDGYNSPLHF. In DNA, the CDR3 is TGCGCCAGCAACCTCCGGGACGGTTATAATTCACCCCTCCACTTT.

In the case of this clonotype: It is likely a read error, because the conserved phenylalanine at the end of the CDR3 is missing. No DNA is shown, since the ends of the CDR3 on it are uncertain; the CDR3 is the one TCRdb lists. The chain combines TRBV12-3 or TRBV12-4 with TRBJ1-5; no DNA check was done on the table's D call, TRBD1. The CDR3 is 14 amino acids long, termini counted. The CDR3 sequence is CASSLRGPNQRQNL.

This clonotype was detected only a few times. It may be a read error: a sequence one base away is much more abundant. The CDR3 DNA sequence: TGCGCCAGTAAAGACGTCCCGAACACTGAAGCTTTCTTT. It is translated as CASKDVPNTEAFF. The chain combines TRBV5-1 with TRBJ1-1; no clear D gene. The CDR3 runs to 13 residues. CDR1 and CDR2 (germline): SGHRS, YFSETQ. V was pared by 8 bases and J by 1 base, with 12 bases between. Based on the CDR3 plus reference TRBV5-1 and TRBJ1-1, the full variable domain is KAGVTQTPRYLIKTRGQQVTLSCSPISGHRSVSWYQQTPGQGLQFLFEYFSETQRNKGNFPGRFSGRQFSNSRSEMNVSTLELGDSALYLCASKDVPNTEAFFGQGTRLTVV.

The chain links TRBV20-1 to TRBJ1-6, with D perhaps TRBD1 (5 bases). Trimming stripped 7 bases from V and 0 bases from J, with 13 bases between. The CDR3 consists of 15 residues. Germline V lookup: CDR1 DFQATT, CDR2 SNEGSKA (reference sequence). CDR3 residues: CSDNGGTSYNSPLHF. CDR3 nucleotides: TGCAGTGATAACGGGGGAACCTCCTATAATTCACCCCTCCACTTT.

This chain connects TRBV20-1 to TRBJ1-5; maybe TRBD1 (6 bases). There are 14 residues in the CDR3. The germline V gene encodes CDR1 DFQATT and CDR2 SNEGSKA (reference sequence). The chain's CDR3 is CNATGQNNNQPQHF. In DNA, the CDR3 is TGCAATGCCACCGGACAGAATAACAATCAGCCCCAGCATTTT.

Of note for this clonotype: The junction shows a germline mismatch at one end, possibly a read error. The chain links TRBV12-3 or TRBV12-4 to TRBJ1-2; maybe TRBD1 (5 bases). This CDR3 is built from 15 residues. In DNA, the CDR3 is TGTGCCAGCCGTTTTGCCGGGACGGCCGGAGATGGCTACACCTTC. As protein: CASRFAGTAGDGYTF.

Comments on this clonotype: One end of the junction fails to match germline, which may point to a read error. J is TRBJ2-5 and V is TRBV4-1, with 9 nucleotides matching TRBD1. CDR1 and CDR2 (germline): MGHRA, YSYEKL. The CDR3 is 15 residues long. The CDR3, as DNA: TGCGTCATCAGCCAAGAGGGGACAGGGAAAGAGACCCAGTGCTTC. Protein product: CVISQEGTGKETQCF.

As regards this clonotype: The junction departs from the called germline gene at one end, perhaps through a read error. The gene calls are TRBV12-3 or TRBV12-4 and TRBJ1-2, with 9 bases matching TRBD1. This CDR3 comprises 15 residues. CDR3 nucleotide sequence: TGTGTCAGCAGTCGGACAGGGGCTTCTAACTATGGCTACACCTTC. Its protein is CVSSRTGASNYGYTF.

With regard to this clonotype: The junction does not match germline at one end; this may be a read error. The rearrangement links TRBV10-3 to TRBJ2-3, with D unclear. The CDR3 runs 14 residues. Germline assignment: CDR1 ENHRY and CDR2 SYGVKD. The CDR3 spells CAISEFQASDMQYF. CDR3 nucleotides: TGTGCCATCAGTGAGTTCCAGGCTTCAGATATGCAGTATTTT.

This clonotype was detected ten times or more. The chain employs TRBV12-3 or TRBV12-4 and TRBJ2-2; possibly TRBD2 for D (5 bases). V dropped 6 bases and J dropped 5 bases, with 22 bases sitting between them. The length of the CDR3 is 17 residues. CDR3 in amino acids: CASSGLSGAPGTGELFF. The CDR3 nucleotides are TGTGCCAGCAGCGGGCTCAGCGGAGCTCCGGGGACCGGGGAGCTGTTTTTT.

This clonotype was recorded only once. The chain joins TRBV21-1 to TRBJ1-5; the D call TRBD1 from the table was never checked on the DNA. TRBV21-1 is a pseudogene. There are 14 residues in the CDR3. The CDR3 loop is CASSPWDSSQPQHF. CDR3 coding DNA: TGTGCCAGCAGCCCATGGGACAGCAGTCAGCCCCAGCATTTT.

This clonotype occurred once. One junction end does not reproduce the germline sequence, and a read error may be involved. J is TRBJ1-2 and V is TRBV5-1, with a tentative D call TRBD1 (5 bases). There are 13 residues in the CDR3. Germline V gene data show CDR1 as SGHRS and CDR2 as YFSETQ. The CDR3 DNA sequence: TGCACCAGCAGCTTGGGGGGTTCCTATGGCTACATCTTC. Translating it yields CTSSLGGSYGYIF.

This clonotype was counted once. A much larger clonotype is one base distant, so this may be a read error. The CDR3 spells CASSLAGTRDGEYSYNEQFF. For the CDR3, the DNA is TGCGCCAGCAGCTTGGCCGGTACTCGGGACGGGGAATACTCCTACAATGAGCAGTTCTTC. The V gene is TRBV5-1, the J gene TRBJ2-1; D is perhaps TRBD1 or TRBD2 (5 bases each). This CDR3 comprises 20 residues. The germline CDR1 and CDR2 sequences are SGHRS and YFSETQ. With 0 bases removed from V and 0 bases from J, the gap between germline ends came to 22 bases.

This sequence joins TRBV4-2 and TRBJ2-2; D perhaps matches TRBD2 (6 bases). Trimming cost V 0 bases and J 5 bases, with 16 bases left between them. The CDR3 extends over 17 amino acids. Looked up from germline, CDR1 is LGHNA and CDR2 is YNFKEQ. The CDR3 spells CASSQEGASVKTGELFF. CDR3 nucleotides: TGTGCCAGCAGCCAAGAGGGAGCTAGCGTGAAAACCGGGGAGCTGTTTTTT.

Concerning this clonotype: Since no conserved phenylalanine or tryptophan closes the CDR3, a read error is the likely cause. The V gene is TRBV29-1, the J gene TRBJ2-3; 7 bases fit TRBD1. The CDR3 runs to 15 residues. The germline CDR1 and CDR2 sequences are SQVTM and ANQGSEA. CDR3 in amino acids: CSVEVRHRGTGTQYV. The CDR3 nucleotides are TGCAGCGTTGAAGTCAGGCACAGGGGAACAGGTACGCAGTATGTT.

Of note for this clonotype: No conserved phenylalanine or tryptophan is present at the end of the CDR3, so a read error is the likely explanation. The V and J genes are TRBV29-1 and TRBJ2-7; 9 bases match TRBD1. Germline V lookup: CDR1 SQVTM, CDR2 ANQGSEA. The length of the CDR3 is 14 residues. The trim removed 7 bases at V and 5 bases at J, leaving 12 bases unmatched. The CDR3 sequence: CSGTGGSGRNEQYL. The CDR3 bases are TGCAGCGGAACAGGGGGCTCGGGTAGAAACGAGCAGTACTTA.

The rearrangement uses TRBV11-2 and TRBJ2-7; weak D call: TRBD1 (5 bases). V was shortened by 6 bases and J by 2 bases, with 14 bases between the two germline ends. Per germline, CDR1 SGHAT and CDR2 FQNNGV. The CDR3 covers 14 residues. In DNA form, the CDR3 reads TGTGCCAGCAGGCTGATGGACACAGCCTACGAGCAGTACTTC. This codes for CASRLMDTAYEQYF.

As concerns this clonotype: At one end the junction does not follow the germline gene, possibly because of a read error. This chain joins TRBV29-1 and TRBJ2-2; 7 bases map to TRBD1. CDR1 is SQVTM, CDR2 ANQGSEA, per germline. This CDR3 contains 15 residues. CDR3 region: CGVGGQGVGTEELFF. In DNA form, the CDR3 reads TGCGGCGTTGGGGGTCAGGGGGTAGGGACCGAGGAGCTGTTTTTT.

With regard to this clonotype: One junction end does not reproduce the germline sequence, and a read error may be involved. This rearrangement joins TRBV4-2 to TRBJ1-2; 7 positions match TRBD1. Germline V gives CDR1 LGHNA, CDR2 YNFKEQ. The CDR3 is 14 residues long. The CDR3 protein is CASNHPGGNYGYTF. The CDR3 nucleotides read TGTGCTAGCAACCATCCAGGGGGTAACTATGGCTACACCTTC.